This T cell receptor (beta chain) was retrieved from a study of patients and donors after allogeneic stem cell transplantation. Only a few counts were recorded for this clonotype. The CDR3 runs 16 residues. The ends lost 4 bases at V and 1 base at J; junction bases unmatched: 8. Germline CDR1 is SGHRS and CDR2 is YFSETQ. TCRdb re-called the RT-PCR reads with MiXCR, one entry per CDR3 protein. The profile covers 920,000 or so distinct CDR3 sequences, with more than 15% appearing a single time and under 6.5% taken by the ten largest. Source material: blood, either unsorted or a sorted T cell fraction (not recorded which). This TCR was sampled from a human donor who was either an allogeneic HSCT recipient or a stem cell or donor lymphocyte infusion donor (not recorded which). It is not recorded whose cells these are; they may come from a transplant donor. The chain carries TRBV5-1 and TRBJ1-1; 9 bases align to TRBD1. The CDR3 sequence: CASSPGTGSWNTEAFF. The CDR3 DNA reads TGCGCCAGCAGCCCGGGGACAGGGTCTTGGAACACTGAAGCTTTCTTT.